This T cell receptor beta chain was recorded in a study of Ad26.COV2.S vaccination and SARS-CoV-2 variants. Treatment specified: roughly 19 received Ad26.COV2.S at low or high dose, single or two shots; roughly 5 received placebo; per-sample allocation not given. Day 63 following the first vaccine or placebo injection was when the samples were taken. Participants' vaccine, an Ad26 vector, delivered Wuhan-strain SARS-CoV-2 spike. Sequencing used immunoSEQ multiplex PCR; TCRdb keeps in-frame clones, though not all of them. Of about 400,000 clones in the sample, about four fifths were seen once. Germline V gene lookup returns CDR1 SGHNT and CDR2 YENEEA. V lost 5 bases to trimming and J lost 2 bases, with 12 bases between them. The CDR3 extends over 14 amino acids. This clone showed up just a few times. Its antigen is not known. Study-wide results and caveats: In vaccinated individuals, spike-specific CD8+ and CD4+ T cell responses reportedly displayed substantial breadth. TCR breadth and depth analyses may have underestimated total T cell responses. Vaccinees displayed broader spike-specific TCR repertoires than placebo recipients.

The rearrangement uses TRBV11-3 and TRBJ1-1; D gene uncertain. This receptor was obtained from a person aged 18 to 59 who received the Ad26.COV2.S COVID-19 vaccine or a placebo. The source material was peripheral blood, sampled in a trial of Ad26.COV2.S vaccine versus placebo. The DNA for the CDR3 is TGTGCCAGCAGCCCGGACCCGGGAAACACTGAAGCTTTCTTT. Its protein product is CASSPDPGNTEAFF.